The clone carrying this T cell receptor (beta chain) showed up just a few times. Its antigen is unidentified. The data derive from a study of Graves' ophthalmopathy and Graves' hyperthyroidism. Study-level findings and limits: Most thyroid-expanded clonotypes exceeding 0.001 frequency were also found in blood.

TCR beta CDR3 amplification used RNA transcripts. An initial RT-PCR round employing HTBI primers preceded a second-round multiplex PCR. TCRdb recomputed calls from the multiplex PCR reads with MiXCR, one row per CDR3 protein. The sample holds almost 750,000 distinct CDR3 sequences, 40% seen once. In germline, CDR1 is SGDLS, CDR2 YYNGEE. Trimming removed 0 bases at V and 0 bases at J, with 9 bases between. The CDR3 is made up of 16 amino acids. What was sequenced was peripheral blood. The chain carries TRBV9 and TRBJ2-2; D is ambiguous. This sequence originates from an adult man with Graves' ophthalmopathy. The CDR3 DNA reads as TGTGCCAGCAGCGTAGCCCCCAGCACGAACACCGGGGAGCTGTTTTTT. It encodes CASSVAPSTNTGELFF.